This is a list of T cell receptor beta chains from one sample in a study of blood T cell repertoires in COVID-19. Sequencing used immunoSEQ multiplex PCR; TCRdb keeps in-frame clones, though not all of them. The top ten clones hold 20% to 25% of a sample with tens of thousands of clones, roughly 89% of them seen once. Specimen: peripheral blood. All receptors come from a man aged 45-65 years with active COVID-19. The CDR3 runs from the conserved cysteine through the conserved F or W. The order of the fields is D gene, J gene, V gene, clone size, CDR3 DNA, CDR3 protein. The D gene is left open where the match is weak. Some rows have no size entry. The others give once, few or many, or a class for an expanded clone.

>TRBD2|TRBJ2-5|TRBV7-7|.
TGTGCCAGCAGCTTAGTAAACGGGAGGGAAGAGACCCAGTACTTC
CASSLVNGREETQYF
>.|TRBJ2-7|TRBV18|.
TGTGCCAGCTCACCGAGTCTTAACTTCGCGGGACAGTCCTTCTACGAGCAGTACTTC
CASSPSLNFAGQSFYEQYF
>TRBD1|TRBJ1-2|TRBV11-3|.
TGTGCCAGCAGCCCGCTACACCGGACAGGGAATACCTTC
CASSPLHRTGNTF
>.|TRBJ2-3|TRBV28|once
TGTGCCAGCAGTATCGTAGCGGACGAGGATACGCAGTATTTT
CASSIVADEDTQYF
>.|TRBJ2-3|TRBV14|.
TGTGCCAGCAGCCAATTCCAGGCAGATACGCAGTATTTT
CASSQFQADTQYF
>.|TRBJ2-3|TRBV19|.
TGTGCCAGTAGTATAGTGGGCAGGCTGGTGACAGATACGCAGTATTTT
CASSIVGRLVTDTQYF
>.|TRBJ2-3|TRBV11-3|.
TGTGCCAGCAGCCCCCCCGCGGTCTCGCACACAGATACGCAGTATTTT
CASSPPAVSHTDTQYF
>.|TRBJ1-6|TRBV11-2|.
TGTGCCAGCAGTTCTGGGCCTTCACCCCTCCACTTT
CASSSGPSPLHF
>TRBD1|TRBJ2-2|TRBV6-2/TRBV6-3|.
TGTGCCAGCAGTGTACAGGGGACCGGGGAGCTGTTTTTT
CASSVQGTGELFF
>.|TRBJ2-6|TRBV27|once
TGTGCCAGCAGCAATTCTGGGGCCAACGTCCTGACTTTC
CASSNSGANVLTF
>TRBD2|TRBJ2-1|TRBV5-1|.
TGCGCCAGCAGCTCGGGACTAGCGGGAATAAATGAGCAGTTCTTC
CASSSGLAGINEQFF
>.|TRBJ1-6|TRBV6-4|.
TGTGCCAGCAGTGAGGGGACAAGGAATTCACCCCTCCACTTT
CASSEGTRNSPLHF
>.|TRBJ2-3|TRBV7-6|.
TGTGCCAGCAGCTTAGGAGTGTTAGATACGCAGTATTTT
CASSLGVLDTQYF
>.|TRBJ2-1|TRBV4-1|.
TGCGCCAGCAGCCAAGATCGAGGGGAGGTGGATGAGCAGTTCTTC
CASSQDRGEVDEQFF
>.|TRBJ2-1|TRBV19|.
TGTGCCAGCCGGGGGAACAGGGGCTCCTACAATGAGCAGTTCTTC
CASRGNRGSYNEQFF
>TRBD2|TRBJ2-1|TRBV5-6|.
TGTGCCAGCAGCTTGGTTGTGGGAGGGACCTACAATGAGCAGTTCTTC
CASSLVVGGTYNEQFF
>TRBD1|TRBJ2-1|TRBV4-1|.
TGCGCCAGCAGCCGGGGACAGGAACTTAACAATGAGCAGTTCTTC
CASSRGQELNNEQFF
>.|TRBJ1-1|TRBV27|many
TGTGCCAGCAGCACAGGGACGAACACTGAAGCTTTCTTT
CASSTGTNTEAFF
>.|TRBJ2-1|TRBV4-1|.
TGCGCCAGCAGCCAAGATTCAGCCGGGTCGAATGAGCAGTTCTTC
CASSQDSAGSNEQFF
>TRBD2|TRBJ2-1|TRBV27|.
TGTGCCAGCAGTATAACTCTAGCGGGAGGAGGCAATGAGCAGTTCTTC
CASSITLAGGGNEQFF
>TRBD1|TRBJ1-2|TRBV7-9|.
TGTGCCAGCAGCTTAGGGACAGGGTGGCGTCTCTATGGCTACACCTTC
CASSLGTGWRLYGYTF
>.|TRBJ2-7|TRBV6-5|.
TGTGCCAGCAGTCGACCAGGGGTGGACGAGCAGTACTTC
CASSRPGVDEQYF
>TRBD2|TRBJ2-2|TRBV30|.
TGTGCCTGGAGCGGACTAGCGGGAGGGCTCGCCGGGGAGCTGTTTTTT
CAWSGLAGGLAGELFF
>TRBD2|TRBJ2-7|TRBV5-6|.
TGTGCTCCCGGGGGGGGAACCTACGAGCAGTACTTC
CAPGGGTYEQYF
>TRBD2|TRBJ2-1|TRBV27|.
TGTGCCAGCAGTCTTGGACTAGTCGGTGAGCAGTTCTTC
CASSLGLVGEQFF